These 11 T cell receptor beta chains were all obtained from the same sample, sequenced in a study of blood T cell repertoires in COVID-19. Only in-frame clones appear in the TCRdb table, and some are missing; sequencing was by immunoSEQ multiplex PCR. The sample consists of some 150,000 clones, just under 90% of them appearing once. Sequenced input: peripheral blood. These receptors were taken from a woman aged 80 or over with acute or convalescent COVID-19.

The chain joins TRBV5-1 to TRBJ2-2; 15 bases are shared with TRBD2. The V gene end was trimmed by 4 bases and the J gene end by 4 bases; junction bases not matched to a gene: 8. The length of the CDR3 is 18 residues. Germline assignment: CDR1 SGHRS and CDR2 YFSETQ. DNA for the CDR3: TGCGCCAGCAGCCCCAGGACTAGCGGGGGGGCCGGCACCGGGGAGCTGTTTTTT. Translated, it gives CASSPRTSGGAGTGELFF.

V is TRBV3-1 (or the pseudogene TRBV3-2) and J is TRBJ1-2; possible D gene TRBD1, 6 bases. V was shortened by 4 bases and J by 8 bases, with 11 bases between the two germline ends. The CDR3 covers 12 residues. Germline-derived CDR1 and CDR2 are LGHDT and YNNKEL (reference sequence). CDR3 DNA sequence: TGTGCCAGCAGCCTACAGGGAGACGGCTACACCTTC. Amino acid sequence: CASSLQGDGYTF.

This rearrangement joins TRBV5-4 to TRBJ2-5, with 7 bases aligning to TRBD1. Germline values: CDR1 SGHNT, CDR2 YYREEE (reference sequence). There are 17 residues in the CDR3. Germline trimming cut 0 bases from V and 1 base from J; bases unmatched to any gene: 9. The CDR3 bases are TGTGCCAGCAGCTTGGTTTTCGGACAGGCCCTCCAAGAGACCCAGTACTTC. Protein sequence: CASSLVFGQALQETQYF.

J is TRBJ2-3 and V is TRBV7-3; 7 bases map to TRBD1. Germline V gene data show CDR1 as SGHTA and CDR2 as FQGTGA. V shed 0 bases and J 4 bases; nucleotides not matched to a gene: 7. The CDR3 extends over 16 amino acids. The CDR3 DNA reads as TGTGCCAGCAGCTTAACGTTGAAGGGGGCGGCAGATACGCAGTATTTT. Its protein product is CASSLTLKGAADTQYF.

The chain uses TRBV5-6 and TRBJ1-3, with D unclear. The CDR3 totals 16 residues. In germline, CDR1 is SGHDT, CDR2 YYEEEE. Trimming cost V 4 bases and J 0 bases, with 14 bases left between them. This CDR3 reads CASSRPAQSSGNTIYF. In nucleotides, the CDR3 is TGTGCCAGCAGCCGACCGGCACAGTCCTCTGGAAACACCATATATTTT.

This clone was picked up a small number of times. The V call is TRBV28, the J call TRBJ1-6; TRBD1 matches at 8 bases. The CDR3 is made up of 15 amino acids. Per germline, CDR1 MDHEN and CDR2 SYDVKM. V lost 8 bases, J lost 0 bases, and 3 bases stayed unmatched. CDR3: CASWTGTSYNSPLHF. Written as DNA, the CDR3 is TGTGCCAGCTGGACAGGGACCTCCTATAATTCACCCCTCCACTTT.

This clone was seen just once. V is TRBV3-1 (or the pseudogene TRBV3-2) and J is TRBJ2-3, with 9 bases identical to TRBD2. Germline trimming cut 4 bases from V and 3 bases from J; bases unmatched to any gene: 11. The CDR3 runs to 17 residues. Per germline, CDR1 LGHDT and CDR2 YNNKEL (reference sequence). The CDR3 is CASSRFISGGRTDTQYF. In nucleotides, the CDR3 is TGTGCCAGCAGCCGGTTCATCAGCGGGGGGCGAACAGATACGCAGTATTTT.

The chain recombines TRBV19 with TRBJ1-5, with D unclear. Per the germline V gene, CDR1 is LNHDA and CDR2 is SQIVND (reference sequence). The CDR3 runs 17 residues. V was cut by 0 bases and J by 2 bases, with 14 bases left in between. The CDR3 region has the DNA TGTGCCAGTAGTATAGATCCGTTTGCGTTGGGCAATCAGCCCCAGCATTTT. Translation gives CASSIDPFALGNQPQHF.

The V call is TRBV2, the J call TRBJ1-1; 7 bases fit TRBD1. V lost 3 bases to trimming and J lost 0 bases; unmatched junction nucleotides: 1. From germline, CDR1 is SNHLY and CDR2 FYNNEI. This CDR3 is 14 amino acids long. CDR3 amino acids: CASSDDRVNTEAFF. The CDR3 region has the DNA TGTGCCAGCAGTGATGACAGGGTGAACACTGAAGCTTTCTTT.

The CDR3 region is CASSPGGTLSTDTQYF. CDR3 DNA sequence: TGTGCCAGCTCACCTGGGGGGACCCTCAGCACAGATACGCAGTATTTT. The V and J genes are TRBV18 and TRBJ2-3; D possibly corresponds to TRBD2 (6 bases). Trimming left V 3 bases short and J 0 bases short, with 13 bases between. Germline loops: CDR1 KGHSH, CDR2 LQKENI. The CDR3 extends over 16 amino acids.

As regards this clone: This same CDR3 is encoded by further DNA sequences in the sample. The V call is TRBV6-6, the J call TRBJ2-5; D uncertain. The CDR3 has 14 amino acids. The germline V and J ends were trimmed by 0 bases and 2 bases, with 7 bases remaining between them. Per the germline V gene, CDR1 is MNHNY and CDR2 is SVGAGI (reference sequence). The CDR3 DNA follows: TGTGCCAGCAGTTACTCTGGGCAGCAAGAGACCCAGTACTTC. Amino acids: CASSYSGQQETQYF.